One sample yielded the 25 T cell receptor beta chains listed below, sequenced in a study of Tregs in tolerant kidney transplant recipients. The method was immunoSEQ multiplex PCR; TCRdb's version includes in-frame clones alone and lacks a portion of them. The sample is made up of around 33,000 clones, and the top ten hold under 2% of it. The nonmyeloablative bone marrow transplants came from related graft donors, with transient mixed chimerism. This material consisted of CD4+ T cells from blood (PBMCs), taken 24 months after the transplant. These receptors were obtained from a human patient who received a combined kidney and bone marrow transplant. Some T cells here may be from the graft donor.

The CDR3 bases that were read are TGTGCCAGCAGCCCCGACAGGTTGAATGAAAAA. It yields the protein CASSPDRLNEK. In full, the CDR3 is CASSPDRLNEKLFF. The chain links TRBV7-2 to TRBJ1-4; D is perhaps TRBD1 (6 bases). The read is 3 residues too short to cover the CDR3 end, so that end is filled in from the germline J gene. Germline-derived CDR1 and CDR2 are SGHTA and FQGNSA. The V end lost 5 bases, the J end lost 5 bases, and 12 bases lay between the germline ends. The CDR3 has 14 amino acids.

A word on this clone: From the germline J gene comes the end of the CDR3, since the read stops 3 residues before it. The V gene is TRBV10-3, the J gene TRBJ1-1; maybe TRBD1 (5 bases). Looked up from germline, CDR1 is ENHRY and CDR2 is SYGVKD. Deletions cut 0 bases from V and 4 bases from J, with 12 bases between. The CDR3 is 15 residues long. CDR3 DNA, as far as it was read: TGTGCCATCAGTGAGTCGAAGGGGCGCGCCACTGAA. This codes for CAISESKGRATE. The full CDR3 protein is CAISESKGRATEAFF.

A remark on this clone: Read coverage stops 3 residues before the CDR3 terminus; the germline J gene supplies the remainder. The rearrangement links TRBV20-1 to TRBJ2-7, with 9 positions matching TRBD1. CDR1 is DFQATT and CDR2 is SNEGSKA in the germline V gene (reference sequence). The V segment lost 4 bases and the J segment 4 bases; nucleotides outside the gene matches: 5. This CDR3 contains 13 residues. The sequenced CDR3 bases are TGCAGTGCTAACAAGGACAGGGGATACGAG. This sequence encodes CSANKDRGYE. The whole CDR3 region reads CSANKDRGYEQYF.

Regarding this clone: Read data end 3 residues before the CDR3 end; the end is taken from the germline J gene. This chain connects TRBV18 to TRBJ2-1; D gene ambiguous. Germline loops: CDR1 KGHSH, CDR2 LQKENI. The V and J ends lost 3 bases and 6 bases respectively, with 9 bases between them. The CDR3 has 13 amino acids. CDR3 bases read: TGTGCCAGCTCACCCACCAGGATCAATGAG. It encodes CASSPTRINE. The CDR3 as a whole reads CASSPTRINEQFF.

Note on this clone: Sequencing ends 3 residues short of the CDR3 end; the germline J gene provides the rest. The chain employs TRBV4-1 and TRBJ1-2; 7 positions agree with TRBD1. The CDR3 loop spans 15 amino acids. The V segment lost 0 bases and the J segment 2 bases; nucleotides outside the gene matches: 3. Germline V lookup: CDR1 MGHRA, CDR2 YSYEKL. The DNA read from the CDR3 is TGCGCCAGCAGCCAAGATACGGGACAGAACTATGGC. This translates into CASSQDTGQNYG. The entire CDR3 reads CASSQDTGQNYGYTF.

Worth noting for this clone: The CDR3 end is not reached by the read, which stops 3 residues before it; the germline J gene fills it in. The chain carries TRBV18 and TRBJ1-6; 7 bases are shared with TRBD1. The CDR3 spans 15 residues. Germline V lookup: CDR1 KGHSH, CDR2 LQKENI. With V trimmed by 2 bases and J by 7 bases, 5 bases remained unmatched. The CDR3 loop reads CASSPKTGRNSPLHF. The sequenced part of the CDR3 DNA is TGTGCCAGCTCACCAAAGACAGGGAGGAATTCACCC.

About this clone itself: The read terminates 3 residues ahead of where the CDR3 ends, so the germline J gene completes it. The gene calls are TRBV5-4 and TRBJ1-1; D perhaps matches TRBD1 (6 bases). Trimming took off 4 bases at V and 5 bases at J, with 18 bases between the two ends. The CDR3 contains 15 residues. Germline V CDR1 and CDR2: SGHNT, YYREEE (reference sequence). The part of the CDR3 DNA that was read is TGTGCCAGCAGCCGAAGCCACAGGGCAGGTACTGAA. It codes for CASSRSHRAGTE. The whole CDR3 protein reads CASSRSHRAGTEAFF.

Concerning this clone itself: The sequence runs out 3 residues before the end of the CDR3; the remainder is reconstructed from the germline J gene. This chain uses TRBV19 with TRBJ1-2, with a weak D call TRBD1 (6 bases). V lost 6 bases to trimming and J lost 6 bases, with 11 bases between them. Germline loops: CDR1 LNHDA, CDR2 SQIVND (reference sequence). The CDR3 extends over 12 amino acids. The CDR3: CASSDRPDGYTF. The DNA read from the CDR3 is TGTGCCAGTAGCGACAGGCCCGATGGC.

The CDR3 loop reads CASSPGQGAAGYTF. The part of the CDR3 DNA that was read is TGTGCCAGCAGTCCCGGACAGGGGGCGGCTGGC. The chain is built from TRBV28 and TRBJ1-2, with 11 nucleotides matching TRBD1. The read falls 3 residues short of the CDR3 end, and the missing part is taken from the germline J gene. The CDR3 runs 14 residues. Looked up from germline, CDR1 is MDHEN and CDR2 is SYDVKM. Trimming removed 5 bases from V and 7 bases from J; junction bases left unmatched: 6.

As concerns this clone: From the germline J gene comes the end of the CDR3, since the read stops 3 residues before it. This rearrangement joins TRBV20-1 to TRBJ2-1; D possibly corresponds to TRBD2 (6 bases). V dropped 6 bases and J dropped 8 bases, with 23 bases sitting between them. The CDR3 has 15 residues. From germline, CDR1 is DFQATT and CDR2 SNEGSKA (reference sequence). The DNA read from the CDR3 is TGCAGTGCCCCACTACCGGGACTGTCGATGGATGAG. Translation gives CSAPLPGLSMDE. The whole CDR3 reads CSAPLPGLSMDEQFF.

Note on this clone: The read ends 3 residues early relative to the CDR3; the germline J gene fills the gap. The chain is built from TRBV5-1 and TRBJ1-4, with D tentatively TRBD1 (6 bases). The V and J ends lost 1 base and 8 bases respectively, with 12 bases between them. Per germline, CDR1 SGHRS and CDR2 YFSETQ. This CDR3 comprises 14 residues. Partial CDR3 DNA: TGCGCCAGCAGCTTGAGGCAGGGGAGGGAAAAA. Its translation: CASSLRQGREK. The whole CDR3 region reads CASSLRQGREKLFF. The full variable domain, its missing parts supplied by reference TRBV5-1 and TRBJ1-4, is KAGVTQTPRYLIKTRGQQVTLSCSPISGHRSVSWYQQTPGQGLQFLFEYFSETQRNKGNFPGRFSGRQFSNSRSEMNVSTLELGDSALYLCASSLRQGREKLFFGSGTQLSVL.

The sequenced part of the CDR3 DNA is TGTGCCAGCAGCCCGGACAGGGGGCGCGGGTACGAG. Its protein product is CASSPDRGRGYE. The whole CDR3 reads CASSPDRGRGYEQYF. V usage is TRBV7-9 and J usage is TRBJ2-7; 11 bases agree with TRBD1. The sequence runs out 3 residues before the end of the CDR3; the remainder is reconstructed from the germline J gene. The CDR3 consists of 15 residues. V shed 5 bases and J 4 bases; nucleotides not matched to a gene: 7. Germline loops: CDR1 SEHNR, CDR2 FQNEAQ (reference sequence).

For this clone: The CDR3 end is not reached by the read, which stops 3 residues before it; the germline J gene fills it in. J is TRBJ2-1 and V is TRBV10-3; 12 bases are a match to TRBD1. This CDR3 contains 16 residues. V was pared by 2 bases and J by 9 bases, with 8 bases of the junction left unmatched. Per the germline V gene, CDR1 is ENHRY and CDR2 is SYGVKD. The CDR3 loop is CAISENRDRGLSEQFF. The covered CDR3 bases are TGTGCCATCAGTGAGAATCGGGACAGGGGGCTAAGTGAG.

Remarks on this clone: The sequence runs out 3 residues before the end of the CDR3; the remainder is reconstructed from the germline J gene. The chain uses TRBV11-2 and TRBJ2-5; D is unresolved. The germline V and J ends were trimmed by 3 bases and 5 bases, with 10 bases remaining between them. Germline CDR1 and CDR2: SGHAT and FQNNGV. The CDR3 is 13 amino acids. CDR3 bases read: TGTGCCAGCAGCTTTACAGAATTTGAGACC. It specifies CASSFTEFET. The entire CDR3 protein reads CASSFTEFETQYF.

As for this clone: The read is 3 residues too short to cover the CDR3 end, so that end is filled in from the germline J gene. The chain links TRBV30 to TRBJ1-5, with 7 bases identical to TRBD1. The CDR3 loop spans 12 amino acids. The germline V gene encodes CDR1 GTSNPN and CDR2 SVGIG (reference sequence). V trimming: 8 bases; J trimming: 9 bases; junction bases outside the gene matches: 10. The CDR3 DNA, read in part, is TGTGCCGCCAACAGGGGAGGGGGGCCC. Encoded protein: CAANRGGGP. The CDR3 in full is CAANRGGGPQHF.

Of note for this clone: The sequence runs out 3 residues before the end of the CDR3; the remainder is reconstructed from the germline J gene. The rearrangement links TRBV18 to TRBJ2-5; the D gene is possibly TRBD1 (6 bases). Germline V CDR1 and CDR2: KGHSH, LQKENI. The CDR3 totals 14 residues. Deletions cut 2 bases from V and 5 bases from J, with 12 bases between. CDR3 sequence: CASSPTGSGETQYF. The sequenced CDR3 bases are TGTGCCAGCTCACCAACAGGGAGCGGTGAGACC.

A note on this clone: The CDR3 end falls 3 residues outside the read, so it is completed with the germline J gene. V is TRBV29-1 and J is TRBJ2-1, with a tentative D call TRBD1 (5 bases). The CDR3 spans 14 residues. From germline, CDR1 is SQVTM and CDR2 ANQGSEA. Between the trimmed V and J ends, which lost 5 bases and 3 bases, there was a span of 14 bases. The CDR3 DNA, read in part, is TGCAGCGTTATGCAGGGTCCGCTCTACAATGAG. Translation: CSVMQGPLYNE. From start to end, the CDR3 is CSVMQGPLYNEQFF.

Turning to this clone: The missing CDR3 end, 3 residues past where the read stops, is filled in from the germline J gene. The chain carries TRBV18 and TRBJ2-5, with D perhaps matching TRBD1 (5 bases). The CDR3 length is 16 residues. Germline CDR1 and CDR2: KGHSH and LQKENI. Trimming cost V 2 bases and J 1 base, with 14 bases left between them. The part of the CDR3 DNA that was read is TGTGCCAGCTCACCAGCGATAATTAGGGGCCAAGAGACC. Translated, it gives CASSPAIIRGQET. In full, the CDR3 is CASSPAIIRGQETQYF.

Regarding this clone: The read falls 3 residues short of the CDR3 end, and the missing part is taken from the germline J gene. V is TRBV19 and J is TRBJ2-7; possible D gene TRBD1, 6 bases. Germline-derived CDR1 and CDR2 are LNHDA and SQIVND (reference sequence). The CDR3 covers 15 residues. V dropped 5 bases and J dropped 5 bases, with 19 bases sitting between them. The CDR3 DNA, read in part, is TGTGCCAGTAGTCCGATGGGGGCACTAGGTCACGAG. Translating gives CASSPMGALGHE. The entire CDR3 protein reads CASSPMGALGHEQYF. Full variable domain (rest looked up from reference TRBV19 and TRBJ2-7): DGGITQSPKYLFRKEGQNVTLSCEQNLNHDAMYWYRQDPGQGLRLIYYSQIVNDFQKGDIAEGYSVSREKKESFPLTVTSAQKNPTAFYLCASSPMGALGHEQYFGPGTRLTVT.

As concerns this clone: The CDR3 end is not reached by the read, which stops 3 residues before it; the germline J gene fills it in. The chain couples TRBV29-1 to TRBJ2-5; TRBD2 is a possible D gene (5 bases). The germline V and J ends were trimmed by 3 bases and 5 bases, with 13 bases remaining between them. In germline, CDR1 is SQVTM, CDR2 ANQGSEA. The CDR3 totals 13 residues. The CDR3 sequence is CSVEERRGETQYF. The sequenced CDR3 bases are TGCAGCGTTGAGGAGCGGAGAGGGGAGACC.

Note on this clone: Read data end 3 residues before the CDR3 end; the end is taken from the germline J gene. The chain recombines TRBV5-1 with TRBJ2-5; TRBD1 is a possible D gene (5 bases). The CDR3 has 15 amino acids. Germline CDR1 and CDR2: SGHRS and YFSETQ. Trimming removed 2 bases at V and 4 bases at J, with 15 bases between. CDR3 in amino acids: CASSFTGLGGETQYF. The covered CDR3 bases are TGCGCCAGCAGCTTTACAGGCCTCGGTGGAGAGACC.

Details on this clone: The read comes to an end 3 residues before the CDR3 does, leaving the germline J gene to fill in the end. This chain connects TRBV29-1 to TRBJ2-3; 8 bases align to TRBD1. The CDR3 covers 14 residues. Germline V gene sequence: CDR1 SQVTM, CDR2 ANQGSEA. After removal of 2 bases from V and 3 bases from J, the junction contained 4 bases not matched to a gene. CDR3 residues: CSVELGQGTDTQYF. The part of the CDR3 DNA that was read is TGCAGCGTTGAACTTGGACAGGGTACAGATACG.

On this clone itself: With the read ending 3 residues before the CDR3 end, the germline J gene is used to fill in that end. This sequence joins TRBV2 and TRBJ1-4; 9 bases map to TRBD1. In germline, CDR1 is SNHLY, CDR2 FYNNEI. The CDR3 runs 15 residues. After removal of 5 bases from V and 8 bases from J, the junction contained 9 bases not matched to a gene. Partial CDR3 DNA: TGTGCCAGCAGTCCGGACAGGGGAGGACGGGAAAAA. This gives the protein CASSPDRGGREK. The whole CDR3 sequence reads CASSPDRGGREKLFF.

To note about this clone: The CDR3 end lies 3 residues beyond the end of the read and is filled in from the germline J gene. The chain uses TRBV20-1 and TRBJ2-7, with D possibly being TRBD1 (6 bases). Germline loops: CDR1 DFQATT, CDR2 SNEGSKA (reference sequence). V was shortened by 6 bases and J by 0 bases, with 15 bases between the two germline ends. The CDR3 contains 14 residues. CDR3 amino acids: CSAEGRQVSYEQYF. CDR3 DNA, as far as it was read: TGCAGTGCCGAGGGGCGACAGGTCTCCTACGAG.

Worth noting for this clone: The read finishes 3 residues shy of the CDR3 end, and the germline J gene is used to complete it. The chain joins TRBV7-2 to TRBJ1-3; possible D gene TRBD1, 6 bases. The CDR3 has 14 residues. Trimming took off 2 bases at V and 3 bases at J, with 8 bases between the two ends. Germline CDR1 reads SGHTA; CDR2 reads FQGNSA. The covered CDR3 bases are TGTGCCAGCAGCTTAACGGACAGTGGAAACACC. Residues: CASSLTDSGNT. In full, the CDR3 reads CASSLTDSGNTIYF.